The entry below gives a single T cell receptor (beta chain) sequence along with its context. Its matching antigen is unknown. Sequencing of the DNA from cultured CD4+ T cells was carried out with the Oncomine TCR Beta short-read assay. TCRdb passed the PCR reads through MiXCR, listing each CDR3 protein once. Found here are more than 12,000 distinct CDR3 sequences, approximately 84% of them singletons; the top ten hold roughly 8.8%. This CDR3 contains 16 residues. Germline V lookup: CDR1 MNHNS, CDR2 SASEGT. V lost 5 bases and J lost 8; bases outside the gene matches: 12. The data belong to a study of vaccination and CD4 T cells after COVID-19. Study as a whole: As their vaccination, participants received two doses of either BNT162b2 or mRNA-1273 vaccine.

Treatment specified: approximately nine-day PBMC culture with coronavirus spike peptide pools or control peptides (ViraFEST assay). Culture conditions combined fewer than 2.5 million PBMCs per well with 9 to 10 IU/ml IL-2 and 8.5 to 10 ug/ml peptide pools. The source material was CD4+ T cells from blood, cultured in vitro, sampled after SARS-CoV-2 vaccination. This chain joins TRBV6-1 and TRBJ2-3; 11 bases align to TRBD2. The TCR originated in a human donor who received a COVID-19 vaccine. CDR3 coding DNA: TGTGCCAGCAGTCCGGCACTAGCGGGGGCCCTCGGTACGCAGTATTTT. Amino acid sequence: CASSPALAGALGTQYF.